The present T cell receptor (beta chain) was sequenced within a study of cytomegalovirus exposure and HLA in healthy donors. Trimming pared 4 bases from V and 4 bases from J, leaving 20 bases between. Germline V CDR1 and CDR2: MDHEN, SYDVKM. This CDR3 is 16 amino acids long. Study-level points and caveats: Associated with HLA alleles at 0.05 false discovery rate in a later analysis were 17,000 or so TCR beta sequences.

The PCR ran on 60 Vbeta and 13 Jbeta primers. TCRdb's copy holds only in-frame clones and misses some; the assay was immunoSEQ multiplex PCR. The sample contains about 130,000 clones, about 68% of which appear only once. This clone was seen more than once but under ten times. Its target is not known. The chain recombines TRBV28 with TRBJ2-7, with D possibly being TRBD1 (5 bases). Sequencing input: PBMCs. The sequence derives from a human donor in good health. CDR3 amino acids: CASSSFTQTVVYEQYF. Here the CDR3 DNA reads TGTGCCAGCAGTTCCTTCACCCAGACAGTAGTATACGAGCAGTACTTC.